This is a list of T cell receptor beta chains from one sample in a study of cytomegalovirus exposure and HLA in healthy donors. The repertoire was sequenced with immunoSEQ multiplex PCR; TCRdb's copy has only in-frame clones and lacks some. The sample has about 130,000 clones, roughly 70% seen once. Sample: PBMCs. The receptors here all came from a man aged 40-49 years in good health and CMV-seropositive. The CDR3 runs from the conserved cysteine through the conserved F or W. The D gene is left open where the match is weak. The listing skips clone size in some rows; elsewhere it reads once, few, many or a size class.

J gene	clone size	D gene	V gene	CDR3 DNA	CDR3 protein
TRBJ2-7	few	-	TRBV6-1	TGTGCCAGCAGACAAGGAGGGGATGGGTCCTACGAGCAGTACTTC	CASRQGGDGSYEQYF
TRBJ2-7	-	-	TRBV28	TGTGCCAGCAGAACCGGGACAAGTCCGGGTCGGCAGTACTTC	CASRTGTSPGRQYF
TRBJ1-2	-	TRBD1	TRBV6-5	TGTGCCAGCAGCCCACAGGGGGTGAAGTATGGCTACACCTTC	CASSPQGVKYGYTF
TRBJ1-1	-	-	TRBV7-9	TGTGCCAGCAGCTTAGCGTGGGCGGGCACTGAAGCTTTCTTT	CASSLAWAGTEAFF
TRBJ2-2	-	-	TRBV29-1	TGCAGCGTTAAAACAGGGCCCGACACCGGGGAGCTGTTTTTT	CSVKTGPDTGELFF
TRBJ2-1	-	-	TRBV7-9	TGTGCCAGCAGATTCCAGATCAATGAGCAGTTCTTC	CASRFQINEQFF
TRBJ1-5	few	TRBD1	TRBV19	TGTGCCAGTAAAATCTCCGGGACAGGGTTGGGTCAGCCCCAGCATTTT	CASKISGTGLGQPQHF
TRBJ1-5	-	-	TRBV7-2	TGTGCCAGCAGCTTAGTCCGGCAGCCCCAGCATTTT	CASSLVRQPQHF
TRBJ1-5	-	-	TRBV18	TGTGCCAGCTCACTGCAAGGGGGAAGTAGCAATCAGCCCCAGCATTTT	CASSLQGGSSNQPQHF
TRBJ2-3	-	-	TRBV7-9	TGTGCCAGCAGCCCCGGTATATCCACAGATACGCAGTATTTT	CASSPGISTDTQYF
TRBJ1-1	-	-	TRBV6-1	TGTGCCAGCAGTGAATTTCCGGTGGCAAAGGGGTGGGAGAACACTGAAGCTTTCTTT	CASSEFPVAKGWENTEAFF
TRBJ2-7	-	TRBD1	TRBV7-9	TGTGCCAGCAGCCCACAAACAGGGGGCGTTTTCAGCTACGAGCAGTACTTC	CASSPQTGGVFSYEQYF
TRBJ2-7	-	-	TRBV6-1	TGTGCCAGCAGTGAAGCTCCGGGACACGTATACGAGCAGTACTTC	CASSEAPGHVYEQYF
TRBJ2-7	-	TRBD1	TRBV13	TGTGCCAGCAGCTTAGGGCTTCGGACAGGGAGCTCCTACGAGCAGTACTTC	CASSLGLRTGSSYEQYF
TRBJ2-7	-	-	TRBV14	TGTGCCAGCAGCCAAGTGCAGGGTCCCTACGAGCAGTACTTC	CASSQVQGPYEQYF
TRBJ2-4	-	TRBD1	TRBV2	TGTGCCAGCATGTGGGGACAGGGGATGGACTTC	CASMWGQGMDF
TRBJ2-2	-	-	TRBV20-1	TGCAGTGCGGGGCAACCCGGGGAGCTGTTTTTT	CSAGQPGELFF
TRBJ2-3	-	TRBD1	TRBV10-1	TGCGCCAGCAGTGCAAAAGGGACAGGGGGCACAGATACGCAGTATTTT	CASSAKGTGGTDTQYF
TRBJ1-3	few	-	TRBV7-8	TGTGCCAGCAGCCAATCCGGAAACACCATATATTTT	CASSQSGNTIYF
TRBJ2-7	-	-	TRBV29-1	TGCAGCGTTGCAGGCAGCTACGAGCAGTACTTC	CSVAGSYEQYF
TRBJ2-3	-	-	TRBV5-1	TGCGCCAGCAGCTTCGGCAGCGCTAGCACAGATACGCAGTATTTT	CASSFGSASTDTQYF
TRBJ2-7	-	TRBD1	TRBV28	TGTGCCAGCAGTTTTTCCCTCGGACAGGGATGGAGCGAGCAGTACTTC	CASSFSLGQGWSEQYF